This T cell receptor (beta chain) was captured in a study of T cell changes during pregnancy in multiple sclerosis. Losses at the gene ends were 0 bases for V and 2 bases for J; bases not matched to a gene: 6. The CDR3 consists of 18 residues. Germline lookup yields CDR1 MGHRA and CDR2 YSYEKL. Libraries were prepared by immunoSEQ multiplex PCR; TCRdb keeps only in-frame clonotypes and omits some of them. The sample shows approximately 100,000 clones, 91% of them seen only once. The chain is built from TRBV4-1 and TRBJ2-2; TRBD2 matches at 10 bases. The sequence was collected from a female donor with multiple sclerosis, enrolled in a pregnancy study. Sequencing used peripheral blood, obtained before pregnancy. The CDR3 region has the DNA TGCGCCAGCAGCCAAGACCCCTTACTAGCGGGAAACACCGGGGAGCTGTTTTTT. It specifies CASSQDPLLAGNTGELFF.